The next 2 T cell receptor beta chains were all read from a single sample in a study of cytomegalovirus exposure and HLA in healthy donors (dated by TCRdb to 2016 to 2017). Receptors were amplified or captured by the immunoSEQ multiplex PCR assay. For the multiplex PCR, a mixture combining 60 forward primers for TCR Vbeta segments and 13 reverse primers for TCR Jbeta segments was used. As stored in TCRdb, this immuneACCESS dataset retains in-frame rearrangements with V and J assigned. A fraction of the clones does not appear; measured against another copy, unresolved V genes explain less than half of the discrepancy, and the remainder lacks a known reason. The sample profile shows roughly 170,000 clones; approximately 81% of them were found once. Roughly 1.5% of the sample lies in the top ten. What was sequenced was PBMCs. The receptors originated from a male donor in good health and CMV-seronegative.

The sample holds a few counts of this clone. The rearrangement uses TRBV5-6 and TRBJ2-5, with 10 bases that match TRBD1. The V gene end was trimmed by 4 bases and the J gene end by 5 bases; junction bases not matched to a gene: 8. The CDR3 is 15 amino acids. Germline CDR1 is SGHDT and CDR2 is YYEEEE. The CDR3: CASSQGDRGWETQYF. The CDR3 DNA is TGTGCCAGCAGCCAGGGGGACAGGGGTTGGGAGACCCAGTACTTC.

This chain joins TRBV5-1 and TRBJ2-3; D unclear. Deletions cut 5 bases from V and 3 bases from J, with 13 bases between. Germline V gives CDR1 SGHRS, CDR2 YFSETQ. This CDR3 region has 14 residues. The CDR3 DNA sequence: TGCGCCAGCAGGTCAGGTCAGATGACAGATACGCAGTATTTT. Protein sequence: CASRSGQMTDTQYF.